Below are 10 T cell receptor beta chains sequenced from a single sample in a study of cytomegalovirus exposure and HLA in healthy donors (dated by TCRdb to about 2017). The receptor library was made with the immunoSEQ multiplex PCR assay. The multiplex PCR relied on a mix of 60 forward primers for TCR Vbeta segments and 13 reverse primers for TCR Jbeta segments. TCRdb stores this immuneACCESS table with in-frame sequences only. Part of the clones is absent; in the studies checked, under half of the shortfall reflects unresolved V genes, and no reason is known for the rest. The sample has 150,000 to 170,000 clones on record, 70% to 85% of them singletons. Of the sample, roughly 2% falls within the top ten clones. The sample consisted of PBMCs. The receptors originated from a man aged 30-40 years in good health and CMV-seronegative.

V usage is TRBV28 and J usage is TRBJ2-1; 9 bases line up with TRBD1. J gave up 4 bases and V 5 bases, and 3 bases lay outside the gene matches. CDR1 is MDHEN, CDR2 SYDVKM, per germline. The CDR3 sequence is 14 residues long. The CDR3 DNA reads TGTGCCAGCAGTCGGACAGGGGATTACAATGAGCAGTTCTTC. The encoded protein is CASSRTGDYNEQFF.

V is TRBV7-2 and J is TRBJ1-1, with D unresolved. Germline-derived CDR1 and CDR2 are SGHTA and FQGNSA. The V end lost 2 bases, the J end lost 3 bases, and 10 bases lay between the germline ends. The CDR3 covers 14 residues. CDR3 in DNA: TGTGCCAGCAGCTTACCCGGGAGCCACACTGAAGCTTTCTTT. Amino acids: CASSLPGSHTEAFF. The full variable domain, with the rest looked up from reference TRBV7-2 and TRBJ1-1, is GAGVSQSPSNKVTEKGKDVELRCDPISGHTALYWYRQSLGQGLEFLIYFQGNSAPDKSGLPSDRFSAERTGGSVSTLTIQRTQQEDSAVYLCASSLPGSHTEAFFGQGTRLTVV.

The chain couples TRBV6-1 to TRBJ2-2; tentative D call: TRBD2 (6 bases). CDR3 length: 14 residues. Looked up from germline, CDR1 is MNHNS and CDR2 is SASEGT. V lost 6 bases to trimming and J lost 4 bases, with 12 bases between them. The DNA for the CDR3 is TGTGCCAGCAGCGCCGGGAGTTCCACCGGGGAGCTGTTTTTT. Translation gives CASSAGSSTGELFF.

In this sample, this clone turned up a few times. The CDR3 here is CASTRDSLFNSPLHF. CDR3 DNA: TGTGCCAGCACCAGGGACAGCCTCTTTAATTCACCCCTCCACTTT. This chain uses TRBV2 with TRBJ1-6, with 7 bases fitting TRBD1. The CDR3 spans 15 residues. J lost 6 bases, V lost 7 bases, and 9 bases had no gene match. The V gene's germline CDR1 is SNHLY and CDR2 FYNNEI.

CDR3 in DNA: TGCGCCAGCAGCTGGAGGCCAGAGACCTATGGCTACACCTTC. It encodes CASSWRPETYGYTF. The chain recombines TRBV5-1 with TRBJ1-2; unclear D gene. Trimming shortened V by 3 bases and J by 4 bases, and 13 bases separated the two germline ends. CDR1 and CDR2 from the germline V gene are SGHRS and YFSETQ. The CDR3 loop spans 14 amino acids.

V usage is TRBV6-1 and J usage is TRBJ1-6; no clear D. The germline gives CDR1 MNHNS, CDR2 SASEGT. Trimming took off 3 bases at V and 9 bases at J, with 15 bases between the two ends. This CDR3 is built from 15 residues. The chain's CDR3 is CASSDRDPIPSPLHF. CDR3 in DNA: TGTGCCAGCAGTGACCGGGATCCTATTCCTTCACCCCTCCACTTT.

This clone was observed a single time. The sample contains more than one DNA sequence encoding this CDR3. The chain uses TRBV19 and TRBJ2-7; TRBD2 might be the D (7 bases). Germline loops: CDR1 LNHDA, CDR2 SQIVND (reference sequence). Trimming pared 0 bases from V and 4 bases from J, leaving 10 bases between. CDR3 length equals 14 residues. In nucleotides, the CDR3 is TGTGCCAGTAGTATAGAAGGGGGGGCTTACGAGCAGTACTTC. It yields the protein CASSIEGGAYEQYF.

The J gene is TRBJ1-1, the V gene TRBV28, with D unresolved. V was pared by 4 bases and J by 7 bases, with 13 bases between. CDR3 size: 13 residues. CDR1 and CDR2 from the germline V gene are MDHEN and SYDVKM. CDR3: CASSSSSEHEAFF. The CDR3, as DNA: TGTGCCAGCAGTTCCTCCAGCGAGCATGAAGCTTTCTTT. Variable domain in full (rest from reference TRBV28 and TRBJ1-1): DVKVTQSSRYLVKRTGEKVFLECVQDMDHENMFWYRQDPGLGLRLIYFSYDVKMKEKGDIPEGYSVSREKKERFSLILESASTNQTSMYLCASSSSSEHEAFFGQGTRLTVV.

The chain joins TRBV6-6 to TRBJ1-2; D is undetermined. Germline V lookup: CDR1 MNHNY, CDR2 SVGAGI (reference sequence). V gave up 2 bases and J gave up 0 bases, with 10 bases separating them. The CDR3 sequence is 15 residues long. CDR3 DNA: TGTGCCAGCAGTTACCCGGGCGGGGCTAACTATGGCTACACCTTC. Its translation: CASSYPGGANYGYTF.

This clone was seen more than once but under ten times. The V call is TRBV2, the J call TRBJ1-2; D remains ambiguous. Trimming left V 2 bases short and J 8 bases short, with 12 bases between. CDR3 length equals 13 residues. Germline CDR1 is SNHLY and CDR2 is FYNNEI. CDR3 protein: CASSEQSRNGYTF. The CDR3 nucleotides read TGTGCCAGCAGTGAACAGTCGAGGAACGGCTACACCTTC.